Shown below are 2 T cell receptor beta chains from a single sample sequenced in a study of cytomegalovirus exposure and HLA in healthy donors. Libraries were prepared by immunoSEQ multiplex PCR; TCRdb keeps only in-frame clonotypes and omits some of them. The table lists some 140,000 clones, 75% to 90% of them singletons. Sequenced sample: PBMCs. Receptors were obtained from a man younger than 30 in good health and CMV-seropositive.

Written as DNA, the CDR3 is TGTGCCAGCTCACCAAAACTAGCAACGAACACCGGGGAGCTGTTTTTT. The encoded protein is CASSPKLATNTGELFF. The chain employs TRBV18 and TRBJ2-2; a possible D gene is TRBD2 (6 bases). Trimming removed 2 bases from V and 0 bases from J, with 10 bases in between. This CDR3 comprises 16 residues. Germline CDR1 and CDR2: KGHSH and LQKENI.

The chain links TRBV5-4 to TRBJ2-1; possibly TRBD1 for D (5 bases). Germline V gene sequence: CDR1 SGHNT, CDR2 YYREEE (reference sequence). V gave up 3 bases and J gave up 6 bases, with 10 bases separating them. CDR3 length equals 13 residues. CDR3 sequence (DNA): TGTGCCAGCAGCTCCCCCCAGGGCAATGAGCAGTTCTTC. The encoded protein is CASSSPQGNEQFF.